What follows is one T cell receptor (beta chain) and its context. Sequenced by immunoSEQ multiplex PCR; TCRdb stores in-frame clones only, minus some. The repertoire has 130,000 to 150,000 clones, around 86% of them found once; the top ten carry 10% to 12%. This specimen belongs to a study of blood T cell repertoires in COVID-19. The CDR3 is 16 residues long. The V and J ends lost 3 bases and 1 base, in that order; junction bases with no gene match: 9. CDR1 is DFQATT, CDR2 SNEGSKA, per germline (reference sequence). This sequence joins TRBV20-1 and TRBJ2-1; TRBD2 agrees at 7 bases. Sequenced sample: PBMCs or T cells enriched from blood (not recorded which). The sequence was obtained from a man aged 55 to 70 who had recovered from COVID-19. The CDR3: CSASDGSGLSYNEQFF. The CDR3 nucleotides read TGCAGTGCTAGTGACGGTAGCGGGTTATCCTACAATGAGCAGTTCTTC.